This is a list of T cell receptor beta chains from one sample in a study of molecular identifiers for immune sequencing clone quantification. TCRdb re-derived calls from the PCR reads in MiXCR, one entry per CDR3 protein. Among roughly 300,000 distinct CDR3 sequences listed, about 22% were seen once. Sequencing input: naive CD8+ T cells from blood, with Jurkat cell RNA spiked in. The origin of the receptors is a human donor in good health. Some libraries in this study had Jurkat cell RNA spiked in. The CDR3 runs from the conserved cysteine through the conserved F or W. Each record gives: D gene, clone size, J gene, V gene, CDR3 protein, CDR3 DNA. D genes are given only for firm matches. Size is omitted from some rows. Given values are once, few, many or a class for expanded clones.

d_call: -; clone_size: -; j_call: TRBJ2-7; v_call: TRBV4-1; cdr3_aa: CASSQGQDPSYAQYF; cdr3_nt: TGCGCCAGCAGCCAGGGACAAGACCCTTCCTACGCGCAGTACTTC
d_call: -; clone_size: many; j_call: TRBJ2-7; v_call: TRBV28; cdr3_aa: CASSLSNSYEQYF; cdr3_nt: TGTGCCAGCAGTTTATCGAACTCCTACGAGCAGTACTTC
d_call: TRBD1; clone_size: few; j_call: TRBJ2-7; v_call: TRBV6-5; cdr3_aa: CASSYSAGGDEQYF; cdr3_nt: TGTGCCAGCAGTTACTCGGCAGGGGGCGACGAGCAGTACTTC
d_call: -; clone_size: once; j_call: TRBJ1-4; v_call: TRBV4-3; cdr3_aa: CASRAGGSVTNEKLFF; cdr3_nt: TGCGCCAGCAGAGCTGGGGGGAGTGTAACTAATGAAAAACTGTTTTTT
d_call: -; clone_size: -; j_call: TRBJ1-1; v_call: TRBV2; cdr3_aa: CASSVANWGDTEAFF; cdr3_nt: TGTGCCAGCAGTGTGGCTAATTGGGGGGACACTGAAGCTTTCTTT
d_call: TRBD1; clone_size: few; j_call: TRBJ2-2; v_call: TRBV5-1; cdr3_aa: CASSCEPGQGCTGELFF; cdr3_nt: TGCGCCAGCAGCTGTGAACCGGGACAGGGGTGCACCGGGGAGCTGTTTTTT
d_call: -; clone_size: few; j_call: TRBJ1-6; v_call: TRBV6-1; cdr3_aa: CASSGPESYNSPLHF; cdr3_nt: TGTGCCAGCAGTGGACCTGAATCCTATAATTCACCCCTCCACTTT
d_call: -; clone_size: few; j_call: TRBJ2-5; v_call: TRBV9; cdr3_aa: CASSGPGMEPQYF; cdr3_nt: TGTGCCAGCAGCGGGCCCGGGATGGAGCCCCAGTACTTC
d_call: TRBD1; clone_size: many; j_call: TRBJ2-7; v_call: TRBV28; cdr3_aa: CASSPIQGASYEQYF; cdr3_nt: TGTGCCAGCAGCCCAATACAGGGGGCTTCATACGAGCAGTACTTC
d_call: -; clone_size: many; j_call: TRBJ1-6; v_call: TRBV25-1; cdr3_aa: CASSEGGRGTWGSPLHF; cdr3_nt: TGTGCCAGCAGTGAAGGTGGTAGGGGGACATGGGGTTCACCCCTCCACTTT
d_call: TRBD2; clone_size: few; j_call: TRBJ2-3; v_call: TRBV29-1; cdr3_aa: CSVELYPGVAGGTDTQYF; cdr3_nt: TGCAGCGTTGAACTTTATCCCGGAGTAGCGGGGGGCACAGATACGCAGTATTTT
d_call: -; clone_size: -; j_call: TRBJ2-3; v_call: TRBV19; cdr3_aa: CASSRWGEEDTQYF; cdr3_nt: TGTGCCAGTAGTAGATGGGGGGAGGAAGATACGCAGTATTTT
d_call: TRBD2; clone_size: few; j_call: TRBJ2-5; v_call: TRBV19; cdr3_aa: CASTLTSGASETQYF; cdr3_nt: TGTGCCAGTACCTTGACTAGCGGGGCTTCAGAGACCCAGTACTTC
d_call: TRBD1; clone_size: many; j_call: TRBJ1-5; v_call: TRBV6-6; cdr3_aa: CASSSDRVSQPQHF; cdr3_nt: TGTGCCAGCAGTTCCGACAGGGTCTCTCAGCCCCAGCATTTT
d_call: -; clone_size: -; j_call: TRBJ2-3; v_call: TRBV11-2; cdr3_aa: CASSFFPETDTQYF; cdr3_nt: TGTGCCAGCAGCTTCTTTCCGGAGACAGATACGCAGTATTTT
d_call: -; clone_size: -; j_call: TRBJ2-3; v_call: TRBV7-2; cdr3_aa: CVSSFADTQYF; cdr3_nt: TGTGTCAGCAGCTTTGCAGATACGCAGTATTTT